This entry lists 18 T cell receptor beta chains sequenced from one sample in a study of identical twins. TCRdb re-derived calls from the 5' RACE reads in MiXCR, one entry per CDR3 protein. The profile shows around 340,000 distinct CDR3 sequences, approximately 9.1% of them singletons. The sequencing sample was made of naive T cells sorted from blood. Every receptor here comes from a woman aged 50 to 60 in good health.

This clonotype was observed a handful of times. This chain uses TRBV20-1 with TRBJ2-5, with D perhaps matching TRBD2 (5 bases). The CDR3 is made up of 14 amino acids. Trimming took 8 bases from V and 5 from J, leaving 21 bases between them. Germline CDR1 reads DFQATT; CDR2 reads SNEGSKA (reference sequence). The CDR3 sequence is CSTPLEGRMETQYF. The DNA for the CDR3 is TGCAGTACTCCGCTCGAGGGCCGAATGGAGACCCAGTACTTC.

The V gene is TRBV3-1, the J gene TRBJ2-2; D ambiguous. This CDR3 is built from 15 residues. Germline V gene data show CDR1 as LGHDT and CDR2 as YNNKEL (reference sequence). V was shortened by 0 bases and J by 0 bases, with 5 bases between the two germline ends. CDR3 region: CASSQDAPNTGELFF. Here the CDR3 DNA reads TGTGCCAGCAGCCAAGACGCTCCGAACACCGGGGAGCTGTTTTTT. Drawing the rest from reference TRBV3-1 and TRBJ2-2, the complete variable domain is DTAVSQTPKYLVTQMGNDKSIKCEQNLGHDTMYWYKQDSKKFLKIMFSYNNKELIINETVPNRFSPKSPDKAHLNLHINSLELGDSAVYFCASSQDAPNTGELFFGEGSRLTVL.

The chain carries TRBV9 and TRBJ1-4; D perhaps matches TRBD1 (6 bases). V dropped 0 bases and J dropped 8 bases, with 20 bases sitting between them. The length of the CDR3 is 17 residues. CDR1 SGDLS and CDR2 YYNGEE come from the germline V gene. CDR3 bases: TGTGCCAGCAGCGTAGGGGGTGTCCGAGACAGGAGCGAAAAACTGTTTTTT. Its protein is CASSVGGVRDRSEKLFF.

This clonotype was recorded at least ten times. This chain uses TRBV20-1 with TRBJ2-3, with 8 positions matching TRBD2. The V gene's germline CDR1 is DFQATT and CDR2 SNEGSKA (reference sequence). The CDR3 has 13 residues. V dropped 3 bases and J dropped 5; count of bases not matched to a gene: 4. The DNA of the CDR3 is TGCAGTGCTAGGCCAGCGGGAGTAGATACGCAGTATTTT. Protein sequence: CSARPAGVDTQYF.

At least ten counts were recorded for this clonotype. The rearrangement joins TRBV12-3 or TRBV12-4 to TRBJ2-3; TRBD2 agrees at 12 bases. The CDR3 is 18 amino acids. After removal of 6 bases from V and 0 bases from J, the junction contained 10 bases not matched to a gene. The CDR3 loop reads CASSPGLAGTFSTDTQYF. The CDR3 coding sequence is TGTGCCAGCAGCCCCGGACTAGCGGGAACCTTTAGCACAGATACGCAGTATTTT.

This rearrangement joins TRBV11-2 to TRBJ1-5; 10 bases are a match to TRBD1. The ends lost 3 bases at V and 0 bases at J; junction bases unmatched: 2. This CDR3 has 16 amino acids. Germline V CDR1 and CDR2: SGHAT, FQNNGV. The CDR3 coding sequence is TGTGCCAGCAGCTTGGGACAGGGGTATAGCAATCAGCCCCAGCATTTT. Encoded protein: CASSLGQGYSNQPQHF.

This chain links TRBV20-1 with TRBJ1-4, with 10 bases fitting TRBD1. Losses at the gene ends were 3 bases for V and 10 bases for J; bases not matched to a gene: 8. This CDR3 has 14 residues. CDR1 and CDR2 (germline): DFQATT, SNEGSKA (reference sequence). The CDR3 DNA reads as TGCAGTGCTAGTAGGGGGACAGGGGCAGCAAAACTGTTTTTT. Translating it yields CSASRGTGAAKLFF.

This rearrangement joins TRBV11-2 to TRBJ2-5; D is undetermined. The CDR3 loop spans 14 amino acids. Between the trimmed V and J ends, which lost 1 base and 1 base, there was a span of 7 bases. Germline CDR1 reads SGHAT; CDR2 reads FQNNGV. The CDR3 here is CASSLAWSQETQYF. As DNA, the CDR3 is TGTGCCAGCAGCTTAGCCTGGAGCCAAGAGACCCAGTACTTC.

This clonotype was counted a few times. The J gene is TRBJ2-3, the V gene TRBV20-1; TRBD2 aligns across 12 bases. CDR1 and CDR2 (germline): DFQATT, SNEGSKA (reference sequence). The CDR3 covers 14 residues. The V gene end was trimmed by 3 bases and the J gene end by 4 bases; junction bases not matched to a gene: 2. CDR3 sequence reads: CSASRLAGADTQYF. The CDR3 coding sequence is TGCAGTGCTAGTCGACTAGCGGGAGCAGATACGCAGTATTTT.

There are many counts of this clonotype. This rearrangement joins TRBV20-1 to TRBJ2-3, with D possibly being TRBD2 (6 bases). V dropped 3 bases and J dropped 1 base, with 14 bases sitting between them. The germline gives CDR1 DFQATT, CDR2 SNEGSKA (reference sequence). The CDR3 is 15 residues long. CDR3: CSASLGGVGTDTQYF. The DNA for the CDR3 is TGCAGTGCTAGCCTCGGAGGGGTAGGCACAGATACGCAGTATTTT.

CDR3 bases: TGCAGTGCTAGAGGGGACAGCGGGTCAGAAAAACTGTTTTTT. This gives the protein CSARGDSGSEKLFF. V is TRBV20-1 and J is TRBJ1-4; 7 positions match TRBD1. Germline CDR1 DFQATT, CDR2 SNEGSKA (reference sequence). Germline trimming cut 1 base from V and 8 bases from J; bases unmatched to any gene: 7. The CDR3 loop spans 14 amino acids.

This clonotype was seen at least ten times. This rearrangement joins TRBV29-1 to TRBJ2-3; TRBD2 matches 13 bases. This CDR3 has 22 residues. Germline CDR1 reads SQVTM; CDR2 reads ANQGSEA. V shed 7 bases, J shed 0 bases, and the junction held 25 bases outside the gene matches. CDR3 sequence: CSGQGFSGQRTSGRPSTDTQYF. CDR3 DNA sequence: TGCAGCGGACAGGGGTTCTCGGGGCAGAGGACTAGCGGGAGACCAAGCACAGATACGCAGTATTTT.

This clonotype has ten or more counts. The J gene is TRBJ2-3, the V gene TRBV5-1; no reliable D call. Germline CDR1 reads SGHRS; CDR2 reads YFSETQ. This CDR3 contains 14 residues. V was cut by 3 bases and J by 0 bases, with 8 bases left in between. CDR3 in DNA: TGCGCCAGCAGCTCGACAACTAGCACAGATACGCAGTATTTT. Translation gives CASSSTTSTDTQYF. The complete variable domain, with remaining parts taken from reference TRBV5-1 and TRBJ2-3, reads KAGVTQTPRYLIKTRGQQVTLSCSPISGHRSVSWYQQTPGQGLQFLFEYFSETQRNKGNFPGRFSGRQFSNSRSEMNVSTLELGDSALYLCASSSTTSTDTQYFGPGTRLTVL.

The chain is built from TRBV10-3 and TRBJ2-7; D is unclear. Germline V gene data show CDR1 as ENHRY and CDR2 as SYGVKD. The V end was cut by 4 bases, the J end by 2 bases, with 12 bases between. This CDR3 is 14 amino acids long. The CDR3 region is CAISGQIIAYEQYV. The CDR3 DNA is TGTGCCATCAGTGGGCAGATAATAGCCTACGAGCAGTACGTC.

Ten or more counts support this clonotype. The chain employs TRBV24-1 and TRBJ2-1, with a possible D match to TRBD1 (7 bases). Germline loops: CDR1 KGHDR, CDR2 SFDVKD. This CDR3 spans 17 amino acids. V lost 3 bases and J lost 7, with 21 bases in between. This CDR3 reads CATSDASTGRFGNEQFF. CDR3 bases: TGTGCCACCAGTGATGCGTCGACAGGGAGGTTCGGGAATGAGCAGTTCTTC.

CDR3 in DNA: TGTGCCAGCAGCTACGACTCGAGAAACACCATATATTTT. It codes for CASSYDSRNTIYF. The rearrangement links TRBV9 to TRBJ1-3; D remains unclear. Germline V CDR1 and CDR2: SGDLS, YYNGEE. V lost 4 bases and J lost 5, with 10 bases in between. The CDR3 runs 13 residues.

This clonotype was seen repeatedly, ten times or more. The V call is TRBV7-2, the J call TRBJ1-5; D gene uncertain. Trimming shortened V by 1 base and J by 7 bases, and 11 bases separated the two germline ends. The germline CDR1 and CDR2 sequences are SGHTA and FQGNSA. CDR3 size: 14 residues. CDR3 protein: CASSLEPLRQPQHF. DNA for the CDR3: TGTGCCAGCAGCTTAGAACCCCTAAGACAGCCCCAGCATTTT.

This clonotype has just a few counts. V gene TRBV20-1 combines with J gene TRBJ2-5, with D perhaps TRBD1 (6 bases). The length of the CDR3 is 14 residues. V was shortened by 2 bases and J by 3 bases, with 13 bases between the two germline ends. Germline V lookup: CDR1 DFQATT, CDR2 SNEGSKA (reference sequence). The CDR3 nucleotides read TGCAGTGCTAGATCTGTCCAGGGGAAAGAGACCCAGTACTTC. It codes for CSARSVQGKETQYF.